Below, 4 T cell receptor beta chains from the same sample are listed, as sequenced in a study of T cell changes during pregnancy in multiple sclerosis. Produced via immunoSEQ multiplex PCR; TCRdb's table is partial and in-frame only. Among about 50,000 clones listed, around 90% were seen once. The starting material was CD4+ T cells from peripheral blood mononuclear cells, obtained after pregnancy. These TCRs come from a female donor in good health, enrolled as a control in a pregnancy study.

V usage is TRBV28 and J usage is TRBJ1-1, with D possibly matching TRBD1 (5 bases). The CDR3 sequence is 15 residues long. CDR1 and CDR2 (germline): MDHEN, SYDVKM. Trimming removed 5 bases at V and 1 base at J, with 14 bases between. CDR3 DNA sequence: TGTGCCAGCAGTACACTTGGGGGAGGGAACACTGAAGCTTTCTTT. Amino acids: CASSTLGGGNTEAFF.

The chain recombines TRBV9 with TRBJ2-2; 8 positions agree with TRBD2. Looked up from germline, CDR1 is SGDLS and CDR2 is YYNGEE. The CDR3 has 15 amino acids. J was trimmed by 7 bases and V by 1 base; bases with no gene match: 6. CDR3 in amino acids: CASSVIAGKGGELFF. In DNA, the CDR3 is TGTGCCAGCAGCGTAATAGCGGGGAAGGGCGGGGAGCTGTTTTTT.

The V and J genes are TRBV2 and TRBJ2-7; no reliable D call. Germline values: CDR1 SNHLY, CDR2 FYNNEI. The V end was cut by 6 bases, the J end by 0 bases, with 6 bases between. This CDR3 has 12 residues. The CDR3 DNA is TGTGCCAGCAGCCAACTCTCCTACGAGCAGTACTTC. Protein product: CASSQLSYEQYF.

This chain connects TRBV29-1 to TRBJ2-3, with D perhaps TRBD2 (6 bases). The ends were cut back, 2 bases at V and 2 bases at J, with 8 bases in the middle. The germline V gene encodes CDR1 SQVTM and CDR2 ANQGSEA. The CDR3 runs to 13 residues. CDR3 DNA: TGCAGCGTTGAACGGGGGTTCACAGATACGCAGTATTTT. Translated: CSVERGFTDTQYF.